These 12 T cell receptor beta chains were all obtained from the same sample, sequenced in a study of T cells in Graves' hyperthyroidism and ophthalmopathy. Regions amplified from RNA transcripts were the TCR beta CDR3 regions. TCR CDR3 underwent first-round RT-PCR with the HTBI primer set. One entry per CDR3 protein results from TCRdb running MiXCR on the multiplex PCR reads. The table records around 240,000 distinct CDR3 sequences, roughly 14% of them present only once. Input material: blood. These receptor sequences come from a woman in her thirties or forties with Graves' hyperthyroidism that later progressed to Graves' ophthalmopathy.

This clonotype was counted only a few times. The chain couples TRBV6-1 to TRBJ1-2; 9 bases are a match to TRBD1. V dropped 6 bases and J dropped 4; count of bases not matched to a gene: 18. Germline V gene sequence: CDR1 MNHNS, CDR2 SASEGT. The CDR3 covers 18 residues. CDR3 DNA sequence: TGTGCCAGCAGACCTTCCGGGACAGGGTGGGGAGGGGGCTATGGCTACACCTTC. Amino acid sequence: CASRPSGTGWGGGYGYTF.

This clonotype has ten or more counts. This sequence joins TRBV6-1 and TRBJ1-1; D unresolved. Trimming stripped 6 bases from V and 0 bases from J, with 8 bases between. The germline V gene has CDR1 MNHNS and CDR2 SASEGT. The CDR3 covers 13 residues. CDR3 sequence (DNA): TGTGCCAGCAGGGTTGGATTGAACACTGAAGCTTTCTTT. This translates into CASRVGLNTEAFF.

This clonotype was counted many times. The CDR3 region has the DNA TGTGCCAGCAGTTCCGGAGACAGGACCCCCTACGAGCAGTACTTC. Protein product: CASSSGDRTPYEQYF. The J gene is TRBJ2-7, the V gene TRBV6-1, with D possibly matching TRBD1 (6 bases). This CDR3 has 15 residues. V lost 5 bases, J lost 2 bases, and 16 bases lay in between. Germline CDR1 MNHNS, CDR2 SASEGT.

This chain's CDR3 is CASSQQTGQGNTIYF. The CDR3 region has the DNA TGCGCCAGCAGCCAGCAGACAGGGCAAGGAAACACCATATATTTT. The chain carries TRBV5-1 and TRBJ1-3, with 7 bases lining up with TRBD1. With 4 bases clipped from V and 4 bases from J, the junction kept 8 bases outside the gene matches. The germline V gene has CDR1 SGHRS and CDR2 YFSETQ. This CDR3 has 15 residues.

This clonotype occurred many times. This sequence joins TRBV20-1 and TRBJ2-1; TRBD2 matches 8 bases. J was trimmed by 4 bases and V by 6 bases; bases with no gene match: 5. This CDR3 comprises 13 residues. CDR1 DFQATT and CDR2 SNEGSKA come from the germline V gene (reference sequence). This chain's CDR3 is CSASAGVYNEQFF. In nucleotides, the CDR3 is TGCAGTGCCTCAGCGGGAGTGTACAATGAGCAGTTCTTC.

This clonotype was observed at least ten times. V gene TRBV20-1 combines with J gene TRBJ2-7; a weak D match, TRBD2 (6 bases). CDR3 length: 16 residues. Trimming pared 0 bases from V and 1 base from J, leaving 16 bases between. Germline CDR1 DFQATT, CDR2 SNEGSKA (reference sequence). DNA of the CDR3: TGCAGTGCTAGAGAGACGGGCCGGGACTGGTCCTACGAGCAGTACTTC. Its protein product is CSARETGRDWSYEQYF.

This clonotype was picked up many times. The V call is TRBV7-2, the J call TRBJ1-1, with a possible D match to TRBD1 (5 bases). Germline lookup yields CDR1 SGHTA and CDR2 FQGNSA. V was clipped by 5 bases and J by 10 bases, with 11 bases between them. The CDR3 totals 11 residues. The CDR3 bases are TGTGCCAGCAGCGGGGCAGTTTCAGCTTTCTTT. Translation gives CASSGAVSAFF. The whole variable domain, remainder taken from reference TRBV7-2 and TRBJ1-1, is GAGVSQSPSNKVTEKGKDVELRCDPISGHTALYWYRQSLGQGLEFLIYFQGNSAPDKSGLPSDRFSAERTGGSVSTLTIQRTQQEDSAVYLCASSGAVSAFFGQGTRLTVV.

This clonotype was recorded at least ten times. The V and J genes are TRBV28 and TRBJ2-4, with no clear D. V lost 3 bases and J 2 bases, leaving 8 bases between the germline ends. Germline V CDR1 and CDR2: MDHEN, SYDVKM. This CDR3 region has 14 residues. The CDR3 loop reads CASSFGPTKNIQYF. The CDR3 nucleotides read TGTGCCAGCAGTTTCGGACCGACCAAAAACATTCAGTACTTC. The variable domain in full, completed from reference TRBV28 and TRBJ2-4, reads DVKVTQSSRYLVKRTGEKVFLECVQDMDHENMFWYRQDPGLGLRLIYFSYDVKMKEKGDIPEGYSVSREKKERFSLILESASTNQTSMYLCASSFGPTKNIQYFGAGTRLSVL.

There are many counts of this clonotype. The V call is TRBV5-5, the J call TRBJ1-1, with no clear D. Germline values: CDR1 SGHKS, CDR2 YYEKEE (reference sequence). Trimming pared 1 base from V and 6 bases from J, leaving 7 bases between. The CDR3 runs 12 residues. CDR3 coding DNA: TGTGCCAGCAGCTTGCCCGGGGCTGAAGCTTTCTTT. It encodes CASSLPGAEAFF.

This clonotype showed up many times. The chain uses TRBV6-1 and TRBJ1-2; 9 bases agree with TRBD1. CDR1 MNHNS and CDR2 SASEGT come from the germline V gene. The CDR3 is 16 residues long. V lost 5 bases to trimming and J lost 8 bases; unmatched junction nucleotides: 15. The CDR3 loop reads CASSFTLKGQGPGYTF. CDR3 sequence (DNA): TGTGCCAGCAGTTTCACTCTTAAGGGACAGGGCCCAGGCTACACCTTC.

This clonotype was detected ten times or more. The V gene is TRBV27, the J gene TRBJ1-5; unclear D gene. Germline V gives CDR1 MNHEY, CDR2 SMNVEV (reference sequence). Trimming removed 7 bases from V and 6 bases from J, with 22 bases in between. The CDR3 covers 16 residues. This CDR3 is CASKHVGRKRSQPQHF. As DNA, the CDR3 is TGTGCCAGCAAACATGTTGGACGAAAGAGGAGTCAGCCCCAGCATTTT.

This clonotype was picked up many times. The chain recombines TRBV6-1 with TRBJ1-4; D is unclear. The CDR3 is 15 residues long. Germline V gene lookup returns CDR1 MNHNS and CDR2 SASEGT. The V and J ends lost 5 bases and 0 bases respectively, with 10 bases between them. The CDR3 reads CASSYSAATNEKLFF. The CDR3, as DNA: TGTGCCAGCAGTTACTCCGCGGCAACTAATGAAAAACTGTTTTTT.